The T cell receptor beta chain described here comes from a study of human T cells and chemical hapten exposure. The wider study: Yields of TCR per sample differed, chiefly owing to small differences in pooled library volume.

Library construction involved attaching unique molecular identifiers to individual cDNA molecules, which allowed quantitative, reproducible TCR counting. Each CDR3 protein is one row after TCRdb ran MiXCR on the RACE reads. The sample carries about 77,000 distinct CDR3 sequences, about 8.6% recorded once. This clonotype was found many times. Regarding time point: healthy volunteer bleed at 6 weeks. Someone pulled total RNA out of unfractionated whole blood. Germline assignment: CDR1 DFQATT and CDR2 SNEGSKA (reference sequence). Between the trimmed V and J ends, which lost 2 bases and 3 bases, there was a span of 13 bases. CDR3 length: 15 amino acids.

The chain carries TRBV20-1 and TRBJ1-4; D might be TRBD1 (5 bases). Sequencing was performed on whole blood. The receptor's source is a female donor in good health. Some clones in this sample may be carry-over from other donors' samples. This chain's CDR3 is CSARWGKGSNEKLFF. The CDR3 DNA reads as TGCAGTGCTAGATGGGGGAAAGGTTCTAATGAAAAACTGTTTTTT.